A selection of T cell receptor beta chains follows, all from one sample in a study of cytomegalovirus exposure and HLA in healthy donors. Sequencing used immunoSEQ multiplex PCR; TCRdb keeps in-frame clones, though not all of them. Seen here are approximately 110,000 clones, more than 70% observed once, and the top ten hold around 2.1%. The sample taken for sequencing was PBMCs. The receptor set was obtained from a woman between 18 and 29 years old in good health and CMV-seronegative. Both conserved end residues are part of each CDR3. Fields, in order: CDR3 DNA, CDR3 protein, CDR3 length, J gene, clone size, D gene, V gene. D genes are given only for firm matches. A row's size may be missing; if present it is once, few, many or a size class.

CDR3nt: TGTGCCAGCAGAGTCACTAGCGGGGGGGCCGATGAGCAGTTCTTC; CDR3aa: CASRVTSGGADEQFF; len: 15; j_gene: TRBJ2-1; abundance: NA; d_gene: TRBD2; v_gene: TRBV6-6
CDR3nt: TGTGCCAGCAGCCAACGTGGACAGCTTAATCAGCCCCAGCATTTT; CDR3aa: CASSQRGQLNQPQHF; len: 15; j_gene: TRBJ1-5; abundance: few; d_gene: NA; v_gene: TRBV6-5
CDR3nt: TGCGCCAGCAGCCCGAGTTCGCGACAGGGGCTCTACTCTGGAAACACCATATATTTT; CDR3aa: CASSPSSRQGLYSGNTIYF; len: 19; j_gene: TRBJ1-3; abundance: NA; d_gene: TRBD1; v_gene: TRBV5-1
CDR3nt: TGTGCCAGCAGTGGACAGTACCGCAATCAGCCCCAGCATTTT; CDR3aa: CASSGQYRNQPQHF; len: 14; j_gene: TRBJ1-5; abundance: NA; d_gene: NA; v_gene: TRBV2
CDR3nt: TGTGCCACCAGCAGAGCTACGACAGGGGCCAATCAGCCCCAGCATTTT; CDR3aa: CATSRATTGANQPQHF; len: 16; j_gene: TRBJ1-5; abundance: NA; d_gene: TRBD1; v_gene: TRBV15
CDR3nt: TGTGCCAGCAGTTGGGGGGAAAAGACCCAGTACTTC; CDR3aa: CASSWGEKTQYF; len: 12; j_gene: TRBJ2-5; abundance: NA; d_gene: NA; v_gene: TRBV25-1
CDR3nt: TGTGCCAGCGACCTACAGGGCACCGGGGAGCTGTTTTTT; CDR3aa: CASDLQGTGELFF; len: 13; j_gene: TRBJ2-2; abundance: NA; d_gene: NA; v_gene: TRBV28
CDR3nt: TGTGCCAGCAGCCTATCCGAAACCGGGACTAGTTCGCAGTATTTT; CDR3aa: CASSLSETGTSSQYF; len: 15; j_gene: TRBJ2-3; abundance: NA; d_gene: TRBD2; v_gene: TRBV4-2
CDR3nt: TGTGCCATAGGGGACAGGAACGGTGGAAACACCATATATTTT; CDR3aa: CAIGDRNGGNTIYF; len: 14; j_gene: TRBJ1-3; abundance: NA; d_gene: TRBD1; v_gene: TRBV2
CDR3nt: TGCGCCAGCAGCTCGGTACAGGGGCTTGACAATGAGCAGTTCTTC; CDR3aa: CASSSVQGLDNEQFF; len: 15; j_gene: TRBJ2-1; abundance: NA; d_gene: TRBD1; v_gene: TRBV5-1
CDR3nt: TGTGCCAGCAGCGTAGCCTCTGAAGAGACCCAGTACTTC; CDR3aa: CASSVASEETQYF; len: 13; j_gene: TRBJ2-5; abundance: NA; d_gene: NA; v_gene: TRBV9
CDR3nt: TGTGCCAGCGGGCGGGGGAACTATGGCTACACCTTC; CDR3aa: CASGRGNYGYTF; len: 12; j_gene: TRBJ1-2; abundance: NA; d_gene: NA; v_gene: TRBV11-2
CDR3nt: TGCAGTGGGGGGGACTATGGCTACACCTTC; CDR3aa: CSGGDYGYTF; len: 10; j_gene: TRBJ1-2; abundance: NA; d_gene: NA; v_gene: TRBV20-1
CDR3nt: TGCGCCAGCAGCCAAGATGGAGGTCCGGACACCATATATTTT; CDR3aa: CASSQDGGPDTIYF; len: 14; j_gene: TRBJ1-3; abundance: NA; d_gene: NA; v_gene: TRBV4-3
CDR3nt: TGTGCCAGCAGCACCGACAGTAACTATGGCTACACCTTC; CDR3aa: CASSTDSNYGYTF; len: 13; j_gene: TRBJ1-2; abundance: NA; d_gene: NA; v_gene: TRBV6-5
CDR3nt: TGTGCCAGCTCACCACCGCAGGTCGGCAATGAGCAGTTCTTC; CDR3aa: CASSPPQVGNEQFF; len: 14; j_gene: TRBJ2-1; abundance: NA; d_gene: NA; v_gene: TRBV18
CDR3nt: TGTGCCCGTCCAAGACCGGGACAGGAGCTATCCTATAATTCACCCCTCCACTTT; CDR3aa: CARPRPGQELSYNSPLHF; len: 18; j_gene: TRBJ1-6; abundance: NA; d_gene: TRBD1; v_gene: TRBV7-8
CDR3nt: TGTGCCAGCAGCTTGGCAGGGCTGATATTCGGCTACACCTTC; CDR3aa: CASSLAGLIFGYTF; len: 14; j_gene: TRBJ1-2; abundance: NA; d_gene: NA; v_gene: TRBV5-4
CDR3nt: TGTGCCTGGAGCCGACAGGGCGAGAGCGGGGAGCTGTTTTTT; CDR3aa: CAWSRQGESGELFF; len: 14; j_gene: TRBJ2-2; abundance: NA; d_gene: TRBD1; v_gene: TRBV30
CDR3nt: TGCGCCAGCAGCCAAGTAGAGGGGGCGAACTATGGCTACACCTTC; CDR3aa: CASSQVEGANYGYTF; len: 15; j_gene: TRBJ1-2; abundance: NA; d_gene: TRBD1; v_gene: TRBV4-3
CDR3nt: TGCGCCAGCAGCTTCGGCAGGTCAACTAATGAAAAACTGTTTTTT; CDR3aa: CASSFGRSTNEKLFF; len: 15; j_gene: TRBJ1-4; abundance: few; d_gene: NA; v_gene: TRBV5-1
CDR3nt: TGTGCCACCAATGGCGGGGGAGGGTTTAGGGAGCAGTACTTC; CDR3aa: CATNGGGGFREQYF; len: 14; j_gene: TRBJ2-7; abundance: NA; d_gene: TRBD2; v_gene: TRBV15
CDR3nt: TGTGCCAGCAGTTTCGGGAACACTGAAGCTTTCTTT; CDR3aa: CASSFGNTEAFF; len: 12; j_gene: TRBJ1-1; abundance: NA; d_gene: NA; v_gene: TRBV28
CDR3nt: TGTGCCAGCAGCGGGGGACAGCCGGGAGGCTACACCTTC; CDR3aa: CASSGGQPGGYTF; len: 13; j_gene: TRBJ1-2; abundance: NA; d_gene: TRBD1; v_gene: TRBV9
CDR3nt: TGTGCCAGCAGTTTCAGAGGCAACTCCTATAATTCACCCCTCCACTTT; CDR3aa: CASSFRGNSYNSPLHF; len: 16; j_gene: TRBJ1-6; abundance: NA; d_gene: NA; v_gene: TRBV28
CDR3nt: TGTGCCAGCAGTCCTAGAATGCGACTAGCGGGAGGCCATAACACCGGGGAGCTGTTTTTT; CDR3aa: CASSPRMRLAGGHNTGELFF; len: 20; j_gene: TRBJ2-2; abundance: NA; d_gene: TRBD2; v_gene: TRBV27
CDR3nt: TGTGCCAGCAGTTTACTTCCCGCCGGGACAGGGAGCGATGGCTACACCTTC; CDR3aa: CASSLLPAGTGSDGYTF; len: 17; j_gene: TRBJ1-2; abundance: NA; d_gene: TRBD1; v_gene: TRBV28
CDR3nt: TGTGCCAGCAGTTTTGGGGGGGAGGACTACGAGCAGTACTTC; CDR3aa: CASSFGGEDYEQYF; len: 14; j_gene: TRBJ2-7; abundance: NA; d_gene: TRBD2; v_gene: TRBV27